This TCR beta chain was identified during a study of T cell repertoires in cytomegalovirus infection. Study-wide context: TCR beta signatures that were public indicated CMV infection and matching HLA type.

With respect to this clonotype: Its specificity is unknown.

This CDR3 has 18 residues. V was pared by 6 bases and J by 0 bases, with 21 bases between. Germline CDR1 reads DFQATT; CDR2 reads SNEGSKA (reference sequence). MiXCR was run by TCRdb on the reads, yielding one entry per CDR3 protein. Of a few hundred thousand distinct CDR3 sequences in the sample, roughly a sixth are singletons; the top ten hold about 12%. Points from the study as a whole: There were HLA-C-restricted CMV-specific TCR beta clonotypes dominating the ex vivo response.

The clonotype was recovered from a human donor in good health (CMV status not recorded). Some clones in this sample may be carry-over from other donors' samples. Material: PBMCs. The gene calls are TRBV20-1 and TRBJ1-6, with a tentative D call TRBD1 (6 bases). CDR3 coding DNA: TGCAGTGCCCCTCCGAGGGGGGCCCTAAGCTCCTATAATTCACCCCTCCACTTT. Its translation is CSAPPRGALSSYNSPLHF.